One T cell receptor (beta chain) is described in this entry. The antigen is unknown. The read halts 3 residues ahead of the CDR3 end, with the missing end drawn from the germline J gene. The data derive from a study of T cells in women clearing cervical HPV infection. Study information: Case blood was drawn when the lesion was first found; control blood after infection became undetectable.

Profiled with immunoSEQ multiplex PCR; TCRdb holds only in-frame clones, not every one. The sample totals under 20,000 clones. The V gene's germline CDR1 is SNHLY and CDR2 FYNNEI. V lost 7 bases, J lost 1 base, and 13 bases lay in between. The CDR3 extends over 14 amino acids. Study-wide points: Richness differences could reflect unmeasured T-cell content per sample. A classifier using richness and V gene abundances reached an AUC of under 0.9. Repertoire richness, not evenness, was significantly elevated in CIN3+ cases versus controls.

Sequencing used blood buffy coat. The rearrangement uses TRBV2 and TRBJ1-1; possible D gene TRBD1, 5 bases. The receptor comes from a woman aged 18 to 69 with a cervical HPV16 infection that either progressed to CIN3+ or cleared (not recorded which). CDR3: CASKGVTANTEAFF. The sequenced CDR3 bases are TGTGCCAGCAAGGGTGTGACAGCGAACACTGAA.